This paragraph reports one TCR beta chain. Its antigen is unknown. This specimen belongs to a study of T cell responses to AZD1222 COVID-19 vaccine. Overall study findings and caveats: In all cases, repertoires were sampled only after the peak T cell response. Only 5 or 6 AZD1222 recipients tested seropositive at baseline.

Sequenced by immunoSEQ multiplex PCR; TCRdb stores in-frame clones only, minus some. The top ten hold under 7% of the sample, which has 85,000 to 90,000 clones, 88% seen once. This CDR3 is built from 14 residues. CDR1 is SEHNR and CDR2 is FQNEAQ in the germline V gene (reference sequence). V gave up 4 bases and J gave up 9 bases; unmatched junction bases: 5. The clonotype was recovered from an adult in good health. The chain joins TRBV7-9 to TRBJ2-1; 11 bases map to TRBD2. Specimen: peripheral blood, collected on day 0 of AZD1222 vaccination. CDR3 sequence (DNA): TGTGCCAGCAGCTCAGGGACTAGCGGCGGTGAGCAGTTCTTC. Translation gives CASSSGTSGGEQFF. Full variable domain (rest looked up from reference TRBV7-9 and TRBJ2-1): DTGVSQNPRHKITKRGQNVTFRCDPISEHNRLYWYRQTLGQGPEFLTYFQNEAQLEKSRLLSDRFSAERPKGSFSTLEIQRTEQGDSAMYLCASSSGTSGGEQFFGPGTRLTVL.